Listed below are T cell receptor beta chains from one sample, sequenced in a study of cytomegalovirus exposure and HLA in healthy donors. The table came from immunoSEQ multiplex PCR; TCRdb's copy has only in-frame clones and leaves some out. Counted here are some 200,000 clones, roughly four fifths occurring once; the ten biggest clones make up approximately 3%. Sequencing was carried out using PBMCs. These receptors all come from a woman between 18 and 29 years old in good health and CMV-seropositive. CDR3s include the opening cysteine and the closing phenylalanine or tryptophan. Each record gives: V gene, clone size, D gene, J gene, CDR3 DNA, CDR3 protein. A D gene is named only where the DNA matches it firmly. Size tells how often a clone was seen (once, few, many) or the class of an expanded clone, and some rows leave it out.

V gene: TRBV5-1
clone size: .
D gene: TRBD1
J gene: TRBJ2-4
CDR3 DNA: TGCGCCAGCAGCTTGGTGGGACAGGGTCAAAACATTCAGTACTTC
CDR3 protein: CASSLVGQGQNIQYF

V gene: TRBV4-2
clone size: .
D gene: TRBD2
J gene: TRBJ2-3
CDR3 DNA: TGTGCCAGCAGCCAAGATTTAAGGGCTAGCGGGCGTACAGATACGCAGTATTTT
CDR3 protein: CASSQDLRASGRTDTQYF

V gene: TRBV5-1
clone size: .
D gene: .
J gene: TRBJ2-3
CDR3 DNA: TGCGCCAGCAGCTTCAGTTCTTTCGCAGATACGCAGTATTTT
CDR3 protein: CASSFSSFADTQYF

V gene: TRBV6-1
clone size: many
D gene: TRBD1
J gene: TRBJ1-3
CDR3 DNA: TGTGCCAGCAGTGAACCCTCAAACGACAGGGGGCCGTCTGGAAACACCATATATTTT
CDR3 protein: CASSEPSNDRGPSGNTIYF

V gene: TRBV6-1
clone size: .
D gene: .
J gene: TRBJ2-2
CDR3 DNA: TGTGCCAGCAGTGAAGCTCCAGGCCCCGGGGAGCTGTTTTTT
CDR3 protein: CASSEAPGPGELFF

V gene: TRBV7-2
clone size: .
D gene: TRBD2
J gene: TRBJ2-4
CDR3 DNA: TGTGCCAGCAGCAGCTCCGGGGGGGCGGCCAAAAACATTCAGTACTTC
CDR3 protein: CASSSSGGAAKNIQYF

V gene: TRBV11-2
clone size: .
D gene: TRBD1
J gene: TRBJ1-2
CDR3 DNA: TGTGCCAGCAGCTCACCGACAGGGTATGGCTACACCTTC
CDR3 protein: CASSSPTGYGYTF

V gene: TRBV5-1
clone size: .
D gene: .
J gene: TRBJ2-5
CDR3 DNA: TGCGCCAGCAGCGCTAACCAAGAGACCCAGTACTTC
CDR3 protein: CASSANQETQYF

V gene: TRBV6-4
clone size: .
D gene: TRBD1
J gene: TRBJ1-4
CDR3 DNA: TGTGCCAGCAGGGATGGGACAGGGGGTTTAAGAAAGGAAAAACTGTTTTTT
CDR3 protein: CASRDGTGGLRKEKLFF

V gene: TRBV7-9
clone size: .
D gene: .
J gene: TRBJ2-1
CDR3 DNA: TGTGCCAGCAGCTTAGCTCCGGGAGCCAATGAGCAGTTCTTC
CDR3 protein: CASSLAPGANEQFF

V gene: TRBV5-1
clone size: .
D gene: TRBD1
J gene: TRBJ1-2
CDR3 DNA: TGCGCCAGCAGCTTGGGGGGGACAGAAAACTATGGCTACACCTTC
CDR3 protein: CASSLGGTENYGYTF

V gene: TRBV6-1
clone size: .
D gene: .
J gene: TRBJ2-7
CDR3 DNA: TGTGCCAGCAGTGACGAGCCCGGCTACGAGCAGTACTTC
CDR3 protein: CASSDEPGYEQYF

V gene: TRBV9
clone size: .
D gene: .
J gene: TRBJ1-1
CDR3 DNA: TGTGCCAGCAGCGTATCCTACAGGACTGAAGCTTTCTTT
CDR3 protein: CASSVSYRTEAFF

V gene: TRBV6-5
clone size: .
D gene: .
J gene: TRBJ1-5
CDR3 DNA: TGTGCCAGCAGATCGACAGTGGGACAGCCCCAGCATTTT
CDR3 protein: CASRSTVGQPQHF

V gene: TRBV7-9
clone size: .
D gene: TRBD2
J gene: TRBJ2-7
CDR3 DNA: TGTGCCAGCAGCCTCGGGACTAACGAGCAGTACTTC
CDR3 protein: CASSLGTNEQYF

V gene: TRBV10-3
clone size: .
D gene: .
J gene: TRBJ1-1
CDR3 DNA: TGTGCCATCAGTGAGTCGAATCCGGCGGAGGCTTTCTTT
CDR3 protein: CAISESNPAEAFF

V gene: TRBV11-2
clone size: .
D gene: .
J gene: TRBJ2-7
CDR3 DNA: TGTGCCAGCAGCTTGCGGGCGGACCTCGAACCGAATGAGGTGTTCGAGCAGTACTTC
CDR3 protein: CASSLRADLEPNEVFEQYF

V gene: TRBV5-1
clone size: .
D gene: TRBD1
J gene: TRBJ1-2
CDR3 DNA: TGCGCCAGCAGCTTCAATGCGGGACAGGGGTATGGCTACACCTTC
CDR3 protein: CASSFNAGQGYGYTF

V gene: TRBV19
clone size: .
D gene: TRBD1
J gene: TRBJ1-2
CDR3 DNA: TGTGCCAGTACTCCGGACAGGGGGCGGGCGTATGGCTACACCTTC
CDR3 protein: CASTPDRGRAYGYTF

V gene: TRBV11-3
clone size: once
D gene: .
J gene: TRBJ1-1
CDR3 DNA: TGTGCCAGCAGCTTAGACTTTTACAGTGGATCTGAAGCTTTCTTT
CDR3 protein: CASSLDFYSGSEAFF

V gene: TRBV27
clone size: .
D gene: .
J gene: TRBJ2-7
CDR3 DNA: TGTGCCAGCAGTTTCTCTAACAGAATTACCTACGAGCAGTACTTC
CDR3 protein: CASSFSNRITYEQYF

V gene: TRBV5-1
clone size: .
D gene: .
J gene: TRBJ2-3
CDR3 DNA: TGCGCCAGCAGAGGACAGAGCACAGATACGCAGTATTTT
CDR3 protein: CASRGQSTDTQYF

V gene: TRBV10-3
clone size: .
D gene: TRBD1
J gene: TRBJ1-1
CDR3 DNA: TGTGCCATCAGCCTACAGGGGTTGAACACTGAAGCTTTCTTT
CDR3 protein: CAISLQGLNTEAFF

V gene: TRBV7-9
clone size: .
D gene: .
J gene: TRBJ2-3
CDR3 DNA: TGTGCCAGCAGCCCATCGACAGGTCCTTCCACAGATACGCAGTATTTT
CDR3 protein: CASSPSTGPSTDTQYF

V gene: TRBV9
clone size: .
D gene: TRBD2
J gene: TRBJ2-5
CDR3 DNA: TGTGCCAGCAGCGTAGCCAGCGGGGGGTCCGAGACCCAGTACTTC
CDR3 protein: CASSVASGGSETQYF

V gene: TRBV29-1
clone size: .
D gene: TRBD1
J gene: TRBJ1-1
CDR3 DNA: TGCAGCGTTCATTCAGGGGGGCTCACTGAAGCTTTCTTT
CDR3 protein: CSVHSGGLTEAFF

V gene: TRBV7-8
clone size: .
D gene: TRBD1
J gene: TRBJ1-5
CDR3 DNA: TGTGCCAGCAGCTTACCCCTTGTCGGGACAGGCTTCAATCAGCCCCAGCATTTT
CDR3 protein: CASSLPLVGTGFNQPQHF

V gene: TRBV7-2
clone size: .
D gene: .
J gene: TRBJ2-7
CDR3 DNA: TGTGCCAGCAGCTTATATGGACAAACCTACGAGCAGTACTTC
CDR3 protein: CASSLYGQTYEQYF

V gene: TRBV4-1
clone size: .
D gene: TRBD2
J gene: TRBJ2-3
CDR3 DNA: TGCGCCAGCAGCCACAGGACTAGCGGGGTGAGCACAGATACGCAGTATTTT
CDR3 protein: CASSHRTSGVSTDTQYF

V gene: TRBV6-6
clone size: .
D gene: .
J gene: TRBJ1-1
CDR3 DNA: TGTGCCAGCGGATTACAGGGCGTGAGCACTGAAGCTTTCTTT
CDR3 protein: CASGLQGVSTEAFF

V gene: TRBV4-1
clone size: .
D gene: .
J gene: TRBJ1-1
CDR3 DNA: TGCGCCAGCAGCCAGGTGGGGCCTTCGGTCACTGAAGCTTTCTTT
CDR3 protein: CASSQVGPSVTEAFF

V gene: TRBV7-7
clone size: once
D gene: TRBD2
J gene: TRBJ2-1
CDR3 DNA: TGTGCCAGCAGCTTAGCCGGCGGGGGGGCCTACAATGAGCAGTTCTTC
CDR3 protein: CASSLAGGGAYNEQFF

V gene: TRBV6-5
clone size: .
D gene: TRBD1
J gene: TRBJ1-1
CDR3 DNA: TGTGCCAGCAGTCACGGACAGGGCGATGAAGCTTTCTTT
CDR3 protein: CASSHGQGDEAFF

V gene: TRBV5-1
clone size: .
D gene: .
J gene: TRBJ1-5
CDR3 DNA: TGCGCCAGCCGCTATTCAAAGCATTTT
CDR3 protein: CASRYSKHF

V gene: TRBV6-6
clone size: .
D gene: TRBD1
J gene: TRBJ2-1
CDR3 DNA: TGTGCCAGCAGTTACATCGCAGGGGGATACAATGAGCAGTTCTTC
CDR3 protein: CASSYIAGGYNEQFF

V gene: TRBV14
clone size: .
D gene: .
J gene: TRBJ2-5
CDR3 DNA: TGTGCCAGCAGCCAGTCCCCCGGGGTCGAGACCCAGTACTTC
CDR3 protein: CASSQSPGVETQYF

V gene: TRBV6-6
clone size: .
D gene: .
J gene: TRBJ1-1
CDR3 DNA: TGTGCCAGCAGTTACTCAATCGGTACGGGGAACACTGAAGCTTTCTTT
CDR3 protein: CASSYSIGTGNTEAFF

V gene: TRBV27
clone size: .
D gene: TRBD1
J gene: TRBJ1-4
CDR3 DNA: TGTGCCAGCAGTTTCCTAAGTAATCAGGGGGCGAGCGAAAAACTGTTTTTT
CDR3 protein: CASSFLSNQGASEKLFF

V gene: TRBV6-1
clone size: .
D gene: .
J gene: TRBJ2-7
CDR3 DNA: TGTGCCAGCAGGGAGACAGAGGCCGACGAGCAGTACTTC
CDR3 protein: CASRETEADEQYF

V gene: TRBV27
clone size: few
D gene: .
J gene: TRBJ2-3
CDR3 DNA: TGTGCCAGCAGGACATTTGGCACAGATACGCAGTATTTT
CDR3 protein: CASRTFGTDTQYF

V gene: TRBV7-2
clone size: few
D gene: .
J gene: TRBJ1-2
CDR3 DNA: TGTGCCAGCAGCTCCCCGTTCGGTGGCTACACCTTC
CDR3 protein: CASSSPFGGYTF

V gene: TRBV4-1
clone size: .
D gene: TRBD2
J gene: TRBJ2-1
CDR3 DNA: TGCGCCAGCAGGAGACTAGCGGGGCACAATGAGCAGTTCTTC
CDR3 protein: CASRRLAGHNEQFF